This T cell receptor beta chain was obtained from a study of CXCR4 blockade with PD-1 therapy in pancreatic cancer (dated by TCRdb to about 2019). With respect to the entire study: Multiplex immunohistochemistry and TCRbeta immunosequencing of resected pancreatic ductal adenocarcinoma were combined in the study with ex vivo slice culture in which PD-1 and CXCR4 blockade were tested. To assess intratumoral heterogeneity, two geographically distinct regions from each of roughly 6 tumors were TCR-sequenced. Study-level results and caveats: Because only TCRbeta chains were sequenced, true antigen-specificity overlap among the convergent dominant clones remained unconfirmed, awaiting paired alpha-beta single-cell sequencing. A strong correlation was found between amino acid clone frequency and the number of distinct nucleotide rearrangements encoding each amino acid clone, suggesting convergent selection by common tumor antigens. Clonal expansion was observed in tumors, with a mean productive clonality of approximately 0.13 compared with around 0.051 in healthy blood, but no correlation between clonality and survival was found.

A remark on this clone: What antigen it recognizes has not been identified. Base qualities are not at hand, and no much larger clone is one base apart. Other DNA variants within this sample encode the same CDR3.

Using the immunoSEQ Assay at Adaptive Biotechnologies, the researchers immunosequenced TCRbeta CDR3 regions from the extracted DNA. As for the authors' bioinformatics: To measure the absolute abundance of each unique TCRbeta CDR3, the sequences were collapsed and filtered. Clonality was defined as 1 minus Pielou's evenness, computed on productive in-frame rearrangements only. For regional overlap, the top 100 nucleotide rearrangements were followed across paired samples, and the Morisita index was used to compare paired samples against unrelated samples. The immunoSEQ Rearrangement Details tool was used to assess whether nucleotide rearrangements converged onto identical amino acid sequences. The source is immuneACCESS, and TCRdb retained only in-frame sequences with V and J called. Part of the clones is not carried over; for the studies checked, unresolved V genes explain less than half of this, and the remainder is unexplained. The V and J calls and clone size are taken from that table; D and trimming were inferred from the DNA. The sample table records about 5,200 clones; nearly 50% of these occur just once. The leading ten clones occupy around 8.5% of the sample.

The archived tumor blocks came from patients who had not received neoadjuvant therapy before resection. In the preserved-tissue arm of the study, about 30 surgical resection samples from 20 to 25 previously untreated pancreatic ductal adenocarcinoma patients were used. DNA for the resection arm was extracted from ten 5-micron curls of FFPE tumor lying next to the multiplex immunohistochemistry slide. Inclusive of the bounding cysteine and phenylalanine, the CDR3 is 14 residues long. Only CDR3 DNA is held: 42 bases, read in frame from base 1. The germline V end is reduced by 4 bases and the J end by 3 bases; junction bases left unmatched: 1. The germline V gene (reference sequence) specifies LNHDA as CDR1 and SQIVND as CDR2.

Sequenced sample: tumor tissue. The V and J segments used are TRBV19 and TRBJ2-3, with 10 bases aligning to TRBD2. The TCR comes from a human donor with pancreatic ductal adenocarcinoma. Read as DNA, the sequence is TGTGCCAGTAGTACTAGCGGGAGTACAGATACGCAGTATTTT. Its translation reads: CASSTSGSTDTQYF.